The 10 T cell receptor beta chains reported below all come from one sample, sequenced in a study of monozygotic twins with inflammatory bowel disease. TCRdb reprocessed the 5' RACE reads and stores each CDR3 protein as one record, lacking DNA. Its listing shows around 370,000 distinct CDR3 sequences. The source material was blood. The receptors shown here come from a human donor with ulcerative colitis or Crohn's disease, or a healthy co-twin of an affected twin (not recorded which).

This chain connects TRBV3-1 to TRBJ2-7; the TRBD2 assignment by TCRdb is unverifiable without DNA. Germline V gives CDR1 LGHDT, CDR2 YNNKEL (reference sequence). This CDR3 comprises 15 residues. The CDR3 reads CASSQGSGGYYEQYF.

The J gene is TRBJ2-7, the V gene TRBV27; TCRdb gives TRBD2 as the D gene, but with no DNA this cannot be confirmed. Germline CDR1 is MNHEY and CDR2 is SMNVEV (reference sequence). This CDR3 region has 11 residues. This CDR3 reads CASSSLVEQYF.

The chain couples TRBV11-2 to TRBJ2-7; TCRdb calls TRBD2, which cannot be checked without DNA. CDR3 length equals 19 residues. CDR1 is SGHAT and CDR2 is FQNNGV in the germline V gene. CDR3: CASSPSGLAGEVKSYEQYF.

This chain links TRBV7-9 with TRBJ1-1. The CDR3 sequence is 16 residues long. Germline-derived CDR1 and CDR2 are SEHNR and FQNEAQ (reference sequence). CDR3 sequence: CASSIWLGSMNTEAFF.

The CDR3 is CASSFSPRYAGGFNSPLHF. The chain recombines TRBV7-3 with TRBJ1-6; TCRdb's D call, TRBD1, is unchecked because there is no DNA. Germline CDR1 reads SGHTA; CDR2 reads FQGTGA. The length of the CDR3 is 19 residues.

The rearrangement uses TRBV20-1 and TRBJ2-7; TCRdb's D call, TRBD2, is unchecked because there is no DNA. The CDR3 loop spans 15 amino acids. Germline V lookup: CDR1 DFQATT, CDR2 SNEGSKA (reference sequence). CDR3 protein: CSARSGLAESYEQYF.

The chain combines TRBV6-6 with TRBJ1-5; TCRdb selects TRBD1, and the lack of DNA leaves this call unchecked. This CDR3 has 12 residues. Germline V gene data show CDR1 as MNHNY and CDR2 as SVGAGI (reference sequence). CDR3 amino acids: CASTPGGQPQHF.

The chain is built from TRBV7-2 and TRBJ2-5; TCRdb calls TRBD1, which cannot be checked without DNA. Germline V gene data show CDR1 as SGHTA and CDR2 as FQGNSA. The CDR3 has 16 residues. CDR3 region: CASSLRMGTGRETQYF.

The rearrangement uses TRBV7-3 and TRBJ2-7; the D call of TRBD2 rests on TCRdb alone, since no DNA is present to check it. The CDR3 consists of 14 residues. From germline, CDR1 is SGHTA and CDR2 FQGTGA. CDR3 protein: CASSLSVHGGEQYF.

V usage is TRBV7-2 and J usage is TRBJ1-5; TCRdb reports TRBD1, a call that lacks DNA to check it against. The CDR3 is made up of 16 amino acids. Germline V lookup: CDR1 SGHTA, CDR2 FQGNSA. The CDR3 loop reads CASSFWTGSGNQPQHF.